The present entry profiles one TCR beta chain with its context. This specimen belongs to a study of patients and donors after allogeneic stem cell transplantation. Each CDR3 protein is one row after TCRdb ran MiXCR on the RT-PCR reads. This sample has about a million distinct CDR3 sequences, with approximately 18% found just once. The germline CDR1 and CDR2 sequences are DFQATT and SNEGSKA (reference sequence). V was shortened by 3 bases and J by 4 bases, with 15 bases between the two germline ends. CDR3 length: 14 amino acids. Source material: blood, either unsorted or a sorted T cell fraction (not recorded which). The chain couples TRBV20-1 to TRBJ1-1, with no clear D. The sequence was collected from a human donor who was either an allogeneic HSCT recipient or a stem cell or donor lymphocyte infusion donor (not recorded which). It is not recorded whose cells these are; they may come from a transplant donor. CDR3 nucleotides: TGCAGTGCTAGCCCCTCGACAATCACCACTGAAGCTTTCTTT. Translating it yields CSASPSTITTEAFF.